These 16 T cell receptor beta chains came from one sample sequenced in a study of T cell repertoires in cytomegalovirus infection. These TCRs' antigens remain unknown. TCRdb recomputed calls from the reads with MiXCR, one row per CDR3 protein. The data show 450,000 to 600,000 distinct CDR3 sequences, with 30% to 40% seen just once and roughly 15% held by the top ten. The starting material was cultured PBMCs, obtained from culture after CMV antigen stimulation. The source of these receptors is a human donor in good health (CMV status not recorded). Some clones in this sample may be carry-over from other donors' samples.

This rearrangement joins TRBV6-2 or TRBV6-3 to TRBJ2-5, with D perhaps being TRBD1 or TRBD2 (5 bases each). CDR1 is MNHEY and CDR2 is SVGEGT in the germline V gene. This CDR3 has 14 amino acids. V lost 5 bases to trimming and J lost 5 bases, with 15 bases between them. The CDR3 region is CASSKGVGTETQYF. The CDR3 bases are TGTGCCAGCAGTAAAGGGGTGGGGACGGAGACCCAGTACTTC.

This clonotype was seen at least ten times. The gene calls are TRBV7-2 and TRBJ2-3, with D maybe TRBD2 (5 bases). The CDR3 is 15 amino acids. The V and J ends lost 5 bases and 2 bases respectively, with 14 bases between them. The germline V gene encodes CDR1 SGHTA and CDR2 FQGNSA. CDR3 sequence reads: CASSPSPGFTDTQYF. The CDR3 nucleotides read TGTGCCAGCAGCCCCTCCCCGGGATTCACAGATACGCAGTATTTT. Full variable domain (outside the CDR3, taken from reference TRBV7-2 and TRBJ2-3): GAGVSQSPSNKVTEKGKDVELRCDPISGHTALYWYRQSLGQGLEFLIYFQGNSAPDKSGLPSDRFSAERTGGSVSTLTIQRTQQEDSAVYLCASSPSPGFTDTQYFGPGTRLTVL.

The CDR3 loop is CSATGQGTNTEAFF. DNA for the CDR3: TGCAGCGCCACGGGGCAGGGAACGAACACTGAAGCTTTCTTT. The gene calls are TRBV29-1 and TRBJ1-1; D is possibly TRBD1 (5 bases). Germline assignment: CDR1 SQVTM and CDR2 ANQGSEA. The length of the CDR3 is 14 residues. Trimming pared 7 bases from V and 1 base from J, leaving 16 bases between.

This clonotype came up a few times. The DNA for the CDR3 is TGTGCCAGCAGTTTGGCGCGAAGGAGAGCTTTCTTT. This translates into CASSLARRRAFF. V usage is TRBV12-3 or TRBV12-4 and J usage is TRBJ1-1; D is unclear. CDR3 length: 12 residues. The V and J ends lost 3 bases and 10 bases respectively, with 12 bases between them.

A few counts support this clonotype. The chain has TRBV7-2 and TRBJ1-2; perhaps TRBD1 as D (6 bases). CDR1 SGHTA and CDR2 FQGNSA come from the germline V gene. CDR3 length: 12 residues. V lost 4 bases to trimming and J lost 5 bases, with 8 bases between them. The CDR3 bases are TGTGCCAGCAGCTCGGACAGATATGGCTACACCTTC. This sequence encodes CASSSDRYGYTF. The full variable domain, its missing parts supplied by reference TRBV7-2 and TRBJ1-2, is GAGVSQSPSNKVTEKGKDVELRCDPISGHTALYWYRQSLGQGLEFLIYFQGNSAPDKSGLPSDRFSAERTGGSVSTLTIQRTQQEDSAVYLCASSSDRYGYTFGSGTRLTVV.

The chain has TRBV24-1 and TRBJ1-5; TRBD1 aligns across 8 bases. V trimming: 4 bases; J trimming: 5 bases; junction bases outside the gene matches: 3. This CDR3 is built from 14 residues. CDR1 and CDR2 (germline): KGHDR, SFDVKD. CDR3: CATSEDRDHQPQHF. CDR3 nucleotide sequence: TGTGCCACCAGTGAGGACAGGGATCATCAGCCCCAGCATTTT.

Only one count was recorded for this clonotype. The rearrangement links TRBV2 to TRBJ2-1; D tentatively fits TRBD1 or TRBD2 (5 bases each). Trimming left V 7 bases short and J 5 bases short, with 9 bases between. Germline V gives CDR1 SNHLY, CDR2 FYNNEI. The CDR3 has 12 residues. The CDR3 is CASNRGDNEQFF. The CDR3 DNA reads as TGTGCCAGCAACCGAGGGGACAATGAGCAGTTCTTC. The full variable domain, its missing parts supplied by reference TRBV2 and TRBJ2-1, is EPEVTQTPSHQVTQMGQEVILRCVPISNHLYFYWYRQILGQKVEFLVSFYNNEISEKSEIFDDQFSVERPDGSNFTLKIRSTKLEDSAMYFCASNRGDNEQFFGPGTRLTVL.

This clonotype was detected ten times or more. V usage is TRBV7-2 and J usage is TRBJ2-7; D possibly uses TRBD1 or TRBD2 (5 bases each). Trimming removed 3 bases at V and 7 bases at J, with 10 bases between. Per the germline V gene, CDR1 is SGHTA and CDR2 is FQGNSA. The CDR3 is 12 amino acids. CDR3 bases: TGTGCCAGCAGCTTGGGGGTAGGGGAGCAGTACGTC. This codes for CASSLGVGEQYV.

This clonotype has just a few counts. This chain links TRBV7-2 with TRBJ1-1; 7 positions agree with TRBD1. The ends lost 5 bases at V and 3 bases at J; junction bases unmatched: 6. The CDR3 is 14 amino acids. The germline V gene encodes CDR1 SGHTA and CDR2 FQGNSA. Written as DNA, the CDR3 is TGTGCCAGCAGCCAACAGGGGTCGGACACTGAAGCTTTCTTT. It yields the protein CASSQQGSDTEAFF.

This clonotype occurred a few times. The J gene is TRBJ2-4, the V gene TRBV11-2; tentative D call: TRBD2 (6 bases). Germline V gives CDR1 SGHAT, CDR2 FQNNGV. This CDR3 is built from 17 residues. Trimming removed 1 base from V and 7 bases from J, with 20 bases in between. In nucleotides, the CDR3 is TGTGCCAGCAGCTTAGTTACGGGAGTCGAAAGTCGGAACATTCAGTACTTC. It encodes CASSLVTGVESRNIQYF.

This rearrangement joins TRBV6-6 to TRBJ1-2, with D possibly TRBD1 on 5 matching bases. Germline V gene lookup returns CDR1 MNHNY and CDR2 SVGAGI (reference sequence). The CDR3 extends over 16 amino acids. The V gene lost 4 bases and the J gene lost 3 bases, with 18 bases spanning the gap. CDR3 DNA sequence: TGTGCCAGCAGTTCAAATTCAGGGTTTTGGCACTATGGCTACACCTTC. Residues: CASSSNSGFWHYGYTF.

The table lists this clonotype with a few counts. V is TRBV7-8 and J is TRBJ2-7; 7 bases map to TRBD1. The CDR3 is made up of 13 amino acids. V lost 4 bases to trimming and J lost 1 base; unmatched junction nucleotides: 1. Germline values: CDR1 SGHVS, CDR2 FQNEAQ. This chain's CDR3 is CASSSGQSYEQYV. The DNA of the CDR3 is TGTGCCAGCAGCTCGGGACAGTCCTACGAGCAGTACGTC.

The chain joins TRBV12-3 or TRBV12-4 to TRBJ1-4; D ambiguous. CDR3 length equals 13 residues. Trimming cost V 8 bases and J 5 bases, with 12 bases left between them. CDR3 DNA: TGTGCCAGCGGCTTGCGGGTGAATGAAAAACTGTTTTTT. Residues: CASGLRVNEKLFF.

V usage is TRBV6-8 and J usage is TRBJ2-5; 12 positions match TRBD2. This CDR3 contains 16 residues. The junction had 10 bases not matched to a gene; V was cut back by 6 bases and J by 5 bases. Germline V gene sequence: CDR1 MNHGY, CDR2 SAAAGT. The CDR3 sequence: CASRNPSGRAGETQYF. In DNA, the CDR3 is TGTGCCAGCAGGAACCCTAGCGGGAGGGCGGGGGAGACCCAGTACTTC.

Here the CDR3 reads CASSLAVAGYSYEQYV. The DNA of the CDR3 is TGTGCCAGCAGCTTAGCGGTGGCAGGGTATTCCTACGAGCAGTACGTC. The chain joins TRBV7-9 to TRBJ2-7; perhaps TRBD1 as D (5 bases). Per the germline V gene, CDR1 is SEHNR and CDR2 is FQNEAQ (reference sequence). The CDR3 length is 16 residues. The V and J ends lost 0 bases and 1 base respectively, with 13 bases between them.

This chain uses TRBV20-1 with TRBJ1-2; no definite D call. The V gene's germline CDR1 is DFQATT and CDR2 SNEGSKA (reference sequence). This CDR3 has 15 amino acids. V was shortened by 4 bases and J by 4 bases, with 19 bases between the two germline ends. The CDR3 bases are TGCAGTGCTAAGGAGGAACAACGAACCGTCTATGGCTACACCTTC. As protein: CSAKEEQRTVYGYTF.